This TCR beta chain came from a study of shared clonotypes between healthy human individuals. In the original processing: With immunoSEQ giving junction-only sequences and no quality scores, filtering differed. TCRdb's table, derived via immunoSEQ multiplex PCR, lists solely in-frame clones and lacks some. Clone size and the V and J calls come from that table; the DNA yielded D and trimming. The sample lists about a million clones, approximately 80% occurring once. There are 15 residues in the CDR3. CDR1 and CDR2 (germline): MGHRA, YSYEKL. V was trimmed by 0 bases and J by 7 bases, leaving 15 bases between them. There were only Caucasian adults among the donors, and all lived in Nashville, Tennessee.

Input material: memory CD4+ T cells from PBMCs. Subset specified: CD45RA-negative fraction. The chain employs TRBV4-1 and TRBJ1-2; a weak D match, TRBD1 (6 bases). The TCR was taken from a man younger than 35 in good health. Some clones in this sample may be carry-over from other donors' samples. CDR3 residues: CASSQDGGAGLGYTF. The DNA of the CDR3 is TGCGCCAGCAGCCAAGATGGGGGCGCCGGGCTTGGCTACACCTTC.